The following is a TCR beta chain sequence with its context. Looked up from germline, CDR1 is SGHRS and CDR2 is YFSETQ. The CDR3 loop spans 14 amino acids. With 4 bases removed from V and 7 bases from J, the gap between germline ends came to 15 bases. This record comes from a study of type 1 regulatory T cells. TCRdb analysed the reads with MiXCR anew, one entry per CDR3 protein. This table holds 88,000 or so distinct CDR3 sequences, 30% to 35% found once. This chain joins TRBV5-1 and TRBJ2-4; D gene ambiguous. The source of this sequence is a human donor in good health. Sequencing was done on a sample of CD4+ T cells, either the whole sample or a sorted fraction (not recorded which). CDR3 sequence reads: CASSGTRDRNIQYF. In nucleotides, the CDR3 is TGCGCCAGCAGCGGCACACGCGACCGGAACATTCAGTACTTC.